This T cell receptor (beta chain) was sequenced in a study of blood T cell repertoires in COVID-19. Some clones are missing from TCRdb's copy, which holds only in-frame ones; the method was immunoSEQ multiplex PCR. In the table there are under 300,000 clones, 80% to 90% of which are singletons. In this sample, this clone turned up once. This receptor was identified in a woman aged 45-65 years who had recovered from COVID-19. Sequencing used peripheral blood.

In DNA form, the CDR3 reads TGCGCCAGCAGCTTGATAGGGGCGGGGGAGACCCAGTACTTC. As protein: CASSLIGAGETQYF. The chain links TRBV5-1 to TRBJ2-5, with a weak D call TRBD2 (6 bases). The CDR3 is 14 amino acids. The ends were cut back, 1 base at V and 5 bases at J, with 12 bases in the middle. Germline-derived CDR1 and CDR2 are SGHRS and YFSETQ.